Listed below are T cell receptor beta chains from one sample, sequenced in a study of blood T cell repertoires in COVID-19. Some clones are missing from TCRdb's copy, which holds only in-frame ones; the method was immunoSEQ multiplex PCR. Altogether approximately 85,000 clones are present, around 90% being singletons, with the ten largest covering around 2.9%. Sequencing was carried out using peripheral blood. The receptor source for this set is a woman between 50 and 59 years old with active or convalescent COVID-19. The CDR3 runs from the conserved cysteine through the conserved F or W. D genes are given only for firm matches. Rows give clone size only sometimes, using once, few, many, or a class for an expanded clone.

D gene,V gene,clone size,J gene,CDR3 DNA,CDR3 protein
.,TRBV21-1,.,TRBJ1-4,TGTGCCAGCAGCAAAGAGGAGGATCGGGATGAAAAACTGTTTTTT,CASSKEEDRDEKLFF
TRBD1,TRBV6-5,few,TRBJ1-6,TGTGCCAGCAGACCAACCGGGACAGTAAATTCACCCCTCCACTTT,CASRPTGTVNSPLHF
.,TRBV7-9,few,TRBJ1-1,TGTGCCAGCAGCCTAAAGAAATTGAACACTGAAGCTTTCTTT,CASSLKKLNTEAFF
TRBD1,TRBV6-5,.,TRBJ1-1,TGTGCCAGCAGTTACTCGGGGGCTACAGGGGACACTGAAGCTTTCTTT,CASSYSGATGDTEAFF
.,TRBV2,.,TRBJ1-5,TGTGCCAGCCGACCCGAGGGCAATCAGCCCCAGCATTTT,CASRPEGNQPQHF
.,TRBV12-3/TRBV12-4,.,TRBJ1-1,TGTGCCAGCAGTTTTAATCCCACTGAAGCTTTCTTT,CASSFNPTEAFF
.,TRBV24-1,medium-sized,TRBJ2-1,TGTGCCACCAGTGTGCAGGGTCTCGGCAATGAGCAGTTCTTC,CATSVQGLGNEQFF
TRBD1,TRBV25-1,.,TRBJ1-1,TGTGCCAGCAGTGTGATAGGACAGGCGAACACTGAAGCTTTCTTT,CASSVIGQANTEAFF
TRBD1,TRBV9,.,TRBJ1-6,TGTGCCAGCAGCCGTGGGGGGACAGAAAGCAATAATTCACCCCTCCACTTT,CASSRGGTESNNSPLHF
TRBD2,TRBV19,once,TRBJ2-2,TGTGCCAGTGAACTAGCGGGGGGAATGGGCGGGGAGCTGTTTTTT,CASELAGGMGGELFF
.,TRBV4-3,.,TRBJ2-7,TGCGCCAGCAGCCAAGTATACGGGGACGAGCAGTACTTC,CASSQVYGDEQYF
.,TRBV29-1,.,TRBJ2-7,TGCAGCGCAGGGGCCGGGGGATACGAGCAGTACTTC,CSAGAGGYEQYF
.,TRBV9,few,TRBJ1-1,TGTGCCAGCAGCGCCGGGAACCTGAACACTGAAGCTTTCTTT,CASSAGNLNTEAFF
.,TRBV13,.,TRBJ2-6,TGTGCCAGCAGCCACAGGGTGACCAACGTCCTGACTTTC,CASSHRVTNVLTF
.,TRBV7-9,once,TRBJ2-1,TGTGCCAGCAGCTTAGACCTCCGGGTATACAATGAGCAGTTCTTC,CASSLDLRVYNEQFF
.,TRBV7-2,.,TRBJ1-2,TGTGCCAGCAGCCCGGCTGCGGGTTCGTATGGCTACACCTTC,CASSPAAGSYGYTF
TRBD1,TRBV10-3,few,TRBJ2-7,TGTGCCATCAGTCCGGGGACAGCTAGCTCCTACGAGCAGTACTTC,CAISPGTASSYEQYF
.,TRBV12-3/TRBV12-4,.,TRBJ2-4,TGTGCCAGCAGGGGGCTCGGAGAAAACATTCAGTACTTC,CASRGLGENIQYF
TRBD1,TRBV12-3/TRBV12-4,once,TRBJ1-1,TGTGCCAGCACCGGACAGGTGAACACTGAAGCTTTCTTT,CASTGQVNTEAFF
.,TRBV4-1,few,TRBJ1-2,TGCGCCAGCAGCCTCAACCGGGACACTAACTATGGCTACACCTTC,CASSLNRDTNYGYTF